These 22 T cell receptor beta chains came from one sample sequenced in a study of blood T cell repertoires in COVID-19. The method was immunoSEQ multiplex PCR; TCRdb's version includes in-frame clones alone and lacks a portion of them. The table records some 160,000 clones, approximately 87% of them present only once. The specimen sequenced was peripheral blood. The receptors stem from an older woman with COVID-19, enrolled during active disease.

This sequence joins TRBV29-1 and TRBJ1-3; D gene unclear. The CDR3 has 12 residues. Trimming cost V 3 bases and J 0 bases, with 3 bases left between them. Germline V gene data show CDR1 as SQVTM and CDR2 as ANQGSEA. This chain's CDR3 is CSVESSGNTIYF. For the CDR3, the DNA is TGCAGCGTTGAGAGCTCTGGAAACACCATATATTTT.

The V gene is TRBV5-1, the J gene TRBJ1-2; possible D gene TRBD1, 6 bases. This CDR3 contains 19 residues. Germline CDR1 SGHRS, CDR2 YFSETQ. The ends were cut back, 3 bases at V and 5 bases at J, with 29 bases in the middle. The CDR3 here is CASSSYLGRDNYDPYGYTF. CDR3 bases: TGCGCCAGCAGCTCCTACCTGGGCAGGGACAACTACGATCCGTATGGCTACACCTTC.

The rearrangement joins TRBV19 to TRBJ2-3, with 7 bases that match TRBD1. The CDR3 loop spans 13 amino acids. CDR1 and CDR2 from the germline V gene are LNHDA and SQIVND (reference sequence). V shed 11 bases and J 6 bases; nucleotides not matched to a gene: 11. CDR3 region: CAGGDSTGDTQYF. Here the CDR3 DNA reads TGTGCCGGTGGGGACAGCACTGGGGATACGCAGTATTTT.

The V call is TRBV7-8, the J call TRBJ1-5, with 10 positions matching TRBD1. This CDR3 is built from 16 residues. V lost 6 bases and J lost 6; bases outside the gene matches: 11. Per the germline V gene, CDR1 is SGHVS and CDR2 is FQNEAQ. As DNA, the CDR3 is TGTGCCAGCAGTCGGAATATCGACAGGGGGCGTCAGCCCCAGCATTTT. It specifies CASSRNIDRGRQPQHF.

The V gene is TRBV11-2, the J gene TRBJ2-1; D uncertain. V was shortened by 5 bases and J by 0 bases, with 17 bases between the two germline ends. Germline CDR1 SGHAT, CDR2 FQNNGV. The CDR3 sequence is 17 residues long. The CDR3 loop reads CASSHSPTGFSYNEQFF. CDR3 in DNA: TGTGCCAGCAGCCATAGCCCGACTGGTTTCTCCTACAATGAGCAGTTCTTC.

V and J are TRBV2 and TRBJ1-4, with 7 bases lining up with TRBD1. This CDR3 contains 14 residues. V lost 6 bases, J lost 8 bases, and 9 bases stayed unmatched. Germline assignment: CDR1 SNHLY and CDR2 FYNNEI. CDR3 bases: TGTGCCAGCAGCAAACAGGGGTTGGGCGAAAAACTGTTTTTT. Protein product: CASSKQGLGEKLFF. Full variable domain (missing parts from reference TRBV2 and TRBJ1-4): EPEVTQTPSHQVTQMGQEVILRCVPISNHLYFYWYRQILGQKVEFLVSFYNNEISEKSEIFDDQFSVERPDGSNFTLKIRSTKLEDSAMYFCASSKQGLGEKLFFGSGTQLSVL.

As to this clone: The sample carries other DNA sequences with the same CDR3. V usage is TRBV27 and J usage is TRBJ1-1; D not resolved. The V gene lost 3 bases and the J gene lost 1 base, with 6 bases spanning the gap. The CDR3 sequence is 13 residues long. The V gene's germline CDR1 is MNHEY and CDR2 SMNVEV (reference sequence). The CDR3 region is CASSFSRNTEAFF. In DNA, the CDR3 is TGTGCCAGCAGTTTTTCCAGGAACACTGAAGCTTTCTTT.

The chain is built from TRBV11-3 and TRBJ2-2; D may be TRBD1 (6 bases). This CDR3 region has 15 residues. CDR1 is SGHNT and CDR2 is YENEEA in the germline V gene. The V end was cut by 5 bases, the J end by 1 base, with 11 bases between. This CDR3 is CASSPTGMNTGELFF. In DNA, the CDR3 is TGTGCCAGCAGCCCCACAGGGATGAACACCGGGGAGCTGTTTTTT. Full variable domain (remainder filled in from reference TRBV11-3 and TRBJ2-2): EAGVVQSPRYKIIEKKQPVAFWCNPISGHNTLYWYLQNLGQGPELLIRYENEEAVDDSQLPKDRFSAERLKGVDSTLKIQPAELGDSAVYLCASSPTGMNTGELFFGEGSRLTVL.

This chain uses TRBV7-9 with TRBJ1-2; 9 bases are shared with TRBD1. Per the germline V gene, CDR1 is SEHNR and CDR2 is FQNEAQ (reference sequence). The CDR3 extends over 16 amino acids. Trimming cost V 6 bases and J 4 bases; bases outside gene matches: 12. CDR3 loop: CASSRGMGQGSYGYTF. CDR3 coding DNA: TGTGCCAGCAGTCGTGGTATGGGACAGGGCTCCTATGGCTACACCTTC.

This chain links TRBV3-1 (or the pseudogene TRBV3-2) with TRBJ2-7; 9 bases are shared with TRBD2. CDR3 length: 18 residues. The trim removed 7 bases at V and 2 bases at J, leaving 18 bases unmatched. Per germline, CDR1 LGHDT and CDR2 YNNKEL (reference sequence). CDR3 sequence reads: CASTPGGGLALPPYEQYF. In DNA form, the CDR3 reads TGTGCCAGCACCCCCGGCGGAGGACTAGCGCTGCCACCCTACGAGCAGTACTTC.

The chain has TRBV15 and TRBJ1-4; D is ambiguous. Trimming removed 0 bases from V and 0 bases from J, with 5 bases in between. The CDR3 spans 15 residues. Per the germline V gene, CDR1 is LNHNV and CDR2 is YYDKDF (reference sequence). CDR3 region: CATSRDRTTNEKLFF. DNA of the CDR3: TGTGCCACCAGCAGAGACAGGACAACTAATGAAAAACTGTTTTTT.

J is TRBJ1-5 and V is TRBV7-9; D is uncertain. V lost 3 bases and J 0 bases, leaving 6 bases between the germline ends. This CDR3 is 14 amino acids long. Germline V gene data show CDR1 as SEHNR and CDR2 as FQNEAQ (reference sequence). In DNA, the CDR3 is TGTGCCAGCAGCTTGAGTGATAGCAATCAGCCCCAGCATTTT. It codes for CASSLSDSNQPQHF.

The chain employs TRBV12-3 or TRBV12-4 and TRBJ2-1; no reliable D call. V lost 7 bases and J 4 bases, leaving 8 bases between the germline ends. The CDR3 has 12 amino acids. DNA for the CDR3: TGTGCCAGCACCGACAATTACAATGAGCAGTTCTTC. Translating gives CASTDNYNEQFF.

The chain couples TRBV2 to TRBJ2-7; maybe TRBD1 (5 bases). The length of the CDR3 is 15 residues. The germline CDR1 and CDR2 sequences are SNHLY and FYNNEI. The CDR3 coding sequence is TGTGCTCAATCTGGGGCAGTCGGCCTAGACCACGAGCAGTACTTC. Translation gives CAQSGAVGLDHEQYF.

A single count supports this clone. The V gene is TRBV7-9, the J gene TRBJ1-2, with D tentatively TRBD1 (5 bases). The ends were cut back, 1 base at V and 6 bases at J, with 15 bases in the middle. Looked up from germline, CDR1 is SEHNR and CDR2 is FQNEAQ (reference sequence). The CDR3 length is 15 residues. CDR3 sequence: CASSLGGGVGDGYTF. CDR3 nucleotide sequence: TGTGCCAGCAGCTTAGGGGGCGGGGTAGGAGATGGCTACACCTTC.

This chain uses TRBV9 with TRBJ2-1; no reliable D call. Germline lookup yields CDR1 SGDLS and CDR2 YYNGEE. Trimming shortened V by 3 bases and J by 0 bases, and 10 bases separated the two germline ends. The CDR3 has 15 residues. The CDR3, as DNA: TGTGCCAGCAGCGCGACTGGAAGCTCCTACAATGAGCAGTTCTTC. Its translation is CASSATGSSYNEQFF. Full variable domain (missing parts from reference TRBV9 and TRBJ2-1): DSGVTQTPKHLITATGQRVTLRCSPRSGDLSVYWYQQSLDQGLQFLIQYYNGEERAKGNILERFSAQQFPDLHSELNLSSLELGDSALYFCASSATGSSYNEQFFGPGTRLTVL.

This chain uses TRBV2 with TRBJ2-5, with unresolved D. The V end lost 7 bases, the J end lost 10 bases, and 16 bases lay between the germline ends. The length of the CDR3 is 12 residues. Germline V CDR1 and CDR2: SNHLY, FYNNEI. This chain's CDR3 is CASKIGSADQYF. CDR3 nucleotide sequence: TGTGCCAGCAAGATAGGCTCGGCGGACCAGTACTTC.

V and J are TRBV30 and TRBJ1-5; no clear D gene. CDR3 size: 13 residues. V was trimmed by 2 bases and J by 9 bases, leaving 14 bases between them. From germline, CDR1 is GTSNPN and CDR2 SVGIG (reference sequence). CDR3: CAWSPPGVMPQHF. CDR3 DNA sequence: TGTGCCTGGAGTCCCCCAGGTGTGATGCCCCAGCATTTT.

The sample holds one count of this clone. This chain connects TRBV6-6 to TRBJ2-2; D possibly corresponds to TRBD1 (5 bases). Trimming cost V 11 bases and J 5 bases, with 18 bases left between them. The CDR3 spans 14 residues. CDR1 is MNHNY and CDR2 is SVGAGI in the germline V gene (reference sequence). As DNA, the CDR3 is TGTGCCGGGGCATTCTCAGGGCGTACCGGGGAGCTGTTTTTT. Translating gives CAGAFSGRTGELFF.

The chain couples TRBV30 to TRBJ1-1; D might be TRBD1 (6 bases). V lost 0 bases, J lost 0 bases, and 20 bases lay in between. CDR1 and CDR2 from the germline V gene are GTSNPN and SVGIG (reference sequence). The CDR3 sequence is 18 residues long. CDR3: CAWSVLRRPGTLNTEAFF. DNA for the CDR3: TGTGCCTGGAGTGTTCTCCGGCGTCCGGGGACACTGAACACTGAAGCTTTCTTT.

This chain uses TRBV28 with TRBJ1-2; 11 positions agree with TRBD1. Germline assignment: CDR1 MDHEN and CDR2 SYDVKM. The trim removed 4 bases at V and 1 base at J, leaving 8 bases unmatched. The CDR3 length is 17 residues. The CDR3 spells CASSYRDRGRDNYGYTF. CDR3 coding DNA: TGTGCCAGCAGTTACCGGGACAGGGGGAGGGATAACTATGGCTACACCTTC.

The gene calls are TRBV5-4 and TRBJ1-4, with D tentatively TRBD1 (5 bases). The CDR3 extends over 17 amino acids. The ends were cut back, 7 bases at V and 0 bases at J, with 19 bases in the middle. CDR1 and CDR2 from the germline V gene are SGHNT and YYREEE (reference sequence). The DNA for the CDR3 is TGTGCCAGCTCCACCGGGGGGGAGCGGGCAACTAATGAAAAACTGTTTTTT. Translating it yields CASSTGGERATNEKLFF.